This T cell receptor beta chain was documented in a study of blood T cell repertoires in COVID-19. Clones were read by immunoSEQ multiplex PCR, and TCRdb kept only the in-frame ones, dropping some. Altogether about 230,000 clones are present, roughly 80% being singletons, with the ten largest covering 2.6%. The sequencing sample was made of peripheral blood. The receptor comes from a woman between 70 and 85 years old with active or convalescent COVID-19.

CDR3 DNA sequence: TGTGCCAGCAGCGTAGGGAGTTCTAACACTGAAGCTTTCTTT. Its translation: CASSVGSSNTEAFF. The V and J genes are TRBV9 and TRBJ1-1, with unresolved D. Germline V gene lookup returns CDR1 SGDLS and CDR2 YYNGEE. CDR3 length: 14 amino acids. V lost 0 bases to trimming and J lost 2 bases, with 8 bases between them. Supplemented by reference TRBV9 and TRBJ1-1, the full variable domain reads DSGVTQTPKHLITATGQRVTLRCSPRSGDLSVYWYQQSLDQGLQFLIQYYNGEERAKGNILERFSAQQFPDLHSELNLSSLELGDSALYFCASSVGSSNTEAFFGQGTRLTVV.